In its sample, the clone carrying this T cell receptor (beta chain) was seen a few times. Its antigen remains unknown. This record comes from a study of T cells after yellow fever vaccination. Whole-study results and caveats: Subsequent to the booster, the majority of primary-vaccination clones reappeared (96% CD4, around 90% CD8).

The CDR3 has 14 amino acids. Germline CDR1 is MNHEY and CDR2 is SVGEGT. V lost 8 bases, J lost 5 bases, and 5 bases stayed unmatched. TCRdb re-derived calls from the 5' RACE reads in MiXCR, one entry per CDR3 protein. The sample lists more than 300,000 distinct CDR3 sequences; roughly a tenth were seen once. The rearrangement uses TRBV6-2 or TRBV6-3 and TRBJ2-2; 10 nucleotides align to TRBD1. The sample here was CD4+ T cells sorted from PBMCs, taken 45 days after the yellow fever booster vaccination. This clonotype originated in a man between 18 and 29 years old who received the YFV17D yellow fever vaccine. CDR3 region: CASGRTGGTGELFF. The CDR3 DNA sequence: TGTGCCAGCGGCCGGACAGGGGGAACCGGGGAGCTGTTTTTT.